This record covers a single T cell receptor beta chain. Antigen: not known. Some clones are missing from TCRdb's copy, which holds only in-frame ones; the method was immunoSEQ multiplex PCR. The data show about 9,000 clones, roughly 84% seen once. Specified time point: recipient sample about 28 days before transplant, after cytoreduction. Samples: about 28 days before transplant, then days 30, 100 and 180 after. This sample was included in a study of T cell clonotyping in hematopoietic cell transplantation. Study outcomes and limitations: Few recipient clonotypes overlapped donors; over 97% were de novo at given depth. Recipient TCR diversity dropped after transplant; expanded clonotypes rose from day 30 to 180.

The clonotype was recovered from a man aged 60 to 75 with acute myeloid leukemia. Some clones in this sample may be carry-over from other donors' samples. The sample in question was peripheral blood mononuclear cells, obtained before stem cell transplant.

As DNA, the CDR3 is TGTGCCAGCAGGGAGCCCGGGACTAGCGCCAATGAGCAGTTCTTC. Translation gives CASREPGTSANEQFF. The V gene is TRBV25-1, the J gene TRBJ2-1; 10 bases agree with TRBD2. V was clipped by 6 bases and J by 6 bases; unmatched bases: 8. CDR1 and CDR2 (germline): MGHDK, SYGVNS. The CDR3 consists of 15 residues.